This T cell receptor beta chain was identified in a study of beta chain features in type 1 diabetes. Overall study context: Sorted cells, roughly 98,000,000 in number, were examined across all samples. Study results and limitations: Junctions at VDJ sites from type 1 diabetes patients had fewer insertions and more deletions.

A few counts support this clone. What it binds is not known. This CDR3 is built from 13 residues. Trimming cost V 7 bases and J 6 bases; bases outside gene matches: 5. CDR1 SNHLY and CDR2 FYNNEI come from the germline V gene. Expressed TCRB transcripts were sequenced, since all the RNA that had been isolated was reverse transcribed. Sequenced naive, central memory and regulatory T cell samples produced an average of roughly 3.5 million reads. Assay used: immunoSEQ multiplex PCR; TCRdb lists only in-frame clones, some missing. The repertoire consists of roughly 330,000 clones, with 11% occurring once and the leading ten covering 0.015%. CD45RO/CCR7/CD25/CD127/CD95/CD27 separated CD4+ naive, central memory, regulatory and stem cell-like memory cells by sorting.

This receptor was identified in a woman younger than 45 in good health. The source material was naive CD4+ T cells from blood. The chain couples TRBV2 to TRBJ2-7, with 11 nucleotides matching TRBD1. The CDR3 DNA sequence: TGTGCCAGCAAGGGACAGGGGGATGGCGAGCAGTACTTC. It codes for CASKGQGDGEQYF.